The 18 T cell receptor beta chains reported below all come from one sample, sequenced in a study of blood T cell repertoires in COVID-19. Only in-frame clones appear in the TCRdb table, and some are missing; sequencing was by immunoSEQ multiplex PCR. The table includes under 250,000 clones, about 82% detected once. Sequencing was performed on peripheral blood. These TCRs come from a woman of 80 years or more with COVID-19, enrolled during active disease.

The chain links TRBV3-1 (or the pseudogene TRBV3-2) to TRBJ1-1, with a possible D match to TRBD1 (5 bases). V dropped 1 base and J dropped 4 bases, with 13 bases sitting between them. Germline V gives CDR1 LGHDT, CDR2 YNNKEL (reference sequence). The CDR3 is 15 amino acids. This chain's CDR3 is CASSQGDSGTTEAFF. CDR3 sequence (DNA): TGTGCCAGCAGCCAAGGGGACTCCGGGACCACTGAAGCTTTCTTT.

CDR3 coding DNA: TGTGCCAGCAGTGAGGCTAGGAGGCAAGTGAGCAATCAGCCCCAGCATTTT. It specifies CASSEARRQVSNQPQHF. The chain links TRBV2 to TRBJ1-5; D gene uncertain. This CDR3 is 17 amino acids long. Trimming removed 3 bases from V and 1 base from J, with 16 bases in between. From germline, CDR1 is SNHLY and CDR2 FYNNEI. Variable domain in full (rest from reference TRBV2 and TRBJ1-5): EPEVTQTPSHQVTQMGQEVILRCVPISNHLYFYWYRQILGQKVEFLVSFYNNEISEKSEIFDDQFSVERPDGSNFTLKIRSTKLEDSAMYFCASSEARRQVSNQPQHFGDGTRLSIL.

The chain links TRBV7-9 to TRBJ1-2; the D gene is possibly TRBD1 (5 bases). The V gene lost 3 bases and the J gene lost 4 bases, with 12 bases spanning the gap. CDR1 SEHNR and CDR2 FQNEAQ come from the germline V gene (reference sequence). The CDR3 sequence is 14 residues long. CDR3 DNA: TGTGCCAGCAGCTTCGACAGCCCGACCTATGGCTACACCTTC. It yields the protein CASSFDSPTYGYTF. Full variable domain (remainder filled in from reference TRBV7-9 and TRBJ1-2): DTGVSQNPRHKITKRGQNVTFRCDPISEHNRLYWYRQTLGQGPEFLTYFQNEAQLEKSRLLSDRFSAERPKGSFSTLEIQRTEQGDSAMYLCASSFDSPTYGYTFGSGTRLTVV.

The V call is TRBV3-1 (or the pseudogene TRBV3-2), the J call TRBJ2-7; D is undetermined. Trimming stripped 2 bases from V and 2 bases from J, with 10 bases between. The CDR3 consists of 14 residues. Germline V gives CDR1 LGHDT, CDR2 YNNKEL (reference sequence). The CDR3 here is CASSQYPTAYEQYF. In DNA form, the CDR3 reads TGTGCCAGCAGCCAATACCCAACAGCCTACGAGCAGTACTTC.

The V and J genes are TRBV4-2 and TRBJ2-1; 11 bases line up with TRBD2. The germline CDR1 and CDR2 sequences are LGHNA and YNFKEQ. The trim removed 4 bases at V and 5 bases at J, leaving 10 bases unmatched. There are 17 residues in the CDR3. The CDR3 bases are TGTGCCAGCAGCCGCGATTTAGCGGGGGGGCCCCACAATGAGCAGTTCTTC. This translates into CASSRDLAGGPHNEQFF.

This sequence joins TRBV5-4 and TRBJ2-1, with TRBD2 matching 7 bases. The CDR3 has 15 residues. The V and J ends lost 0 bases and 6 bases, in that order; junction bases with no gene match: 6. Germline CDR1 SGHNT, CDR2 YYREEE (reference sequence). For the CDR3, the DNA is TGTGCCAGCAGCTTGGCCTCGCGGGAGAGCAATGAGCAGTTCTTC. Translated: CASSLASRESNEQFF.

With regard to this clone: An end of the junction differs from the germline gene, which may be a read error. The rearrangement uses TRBV3-1 (or the pseudogene TRBV3-2) and TRBJ1-2, with D possibly matching TRBD1 (6 bases). CDR1 is LGHDT, CDR2 YNNKEL, per germline (reference sequence). The CDR3 spans 12 residues. The CDR3 spells CASSQGGMTGLF. DNA for the CDR3: TGTGCCAGCAGCCAAGGAGGGATGACAGGCCTCTTC.

The rearrangement uses TRBV24-1 and TRBJ2-2, with TRBD1 identical over 7 bases. The J segment lost 0 bases and the V segment lost 4 bases, leaving 4 bases of the junction unmatched. This CDR3 region has 16 residues. The V gene's germline CDR1 is KGHDR and CDR2 SFDVKD. CDR3 in amino acids: CATSEATGANTGELFF. The CDR3 DNA sequence: TGTGCCACCAGTGAGGCAACAGGGGCGAACACCGGGGAGCTGTTTTTT.

J is TRBJ2-1 and V is TRBV7-2; tentative D call: TRBD1 (6 bases). The ends were cut back, 1 base at V and 6 bases at J, with 13 bases in the middle. Looked up from germline, CDR1 is SGHTA and CDR2 is FQGNSA. CDR3 length: 15 residues. The CDR3 nucleotides are TGTGCCAGCAGCTTAGTATCCGGACAGCCCAATGAGCAGTTCTTC. The encoded protein is CASSLVSGQPNEQFF.

The chain joins TRBV23-1 to TRBJ2-1; TRBD2 matches at 13 bases. TRBV23-1 is identified as an open reading frame with a role that is uncertain. With 6 bases clipped from V and 8 bases from J, the junction kept 10 bases outside the gene matches. The CDR3 consists of 16 residues. The CDR3 spells CASRPGLAGFWHEQFF. Written as DNA, the CDR3 is TGCGCCAGCAGACCGGGACTAGCGGGGTTTTGGCATGAGCAGTTCTTC.

This clone was seen only once. This chain connects TRBV6-5 to TRBJ2-3; a weak D match, TRBD2 (6 bases). Trimming cost V 7 bases and J 3 bases, with 17 bases left between them. The CDR3 is made up of 15 amino acids. CDR1 and CDR2 from the germline V gene are MNHEY and SVGAGI. CDR3 nucleotides: TGTGCCAGCAACGAAGGAGGAGGGGCGACAGATACGCAGTATTTT. This encodes CASNEGGGATDTQYF.

The chain has TRBV6-5 and TRBJ1-2, with a tentative D call TRBD1 (6 bases). V was trimmed by 4 bases and J by 8 bases, leaving 11 bases between them. This CDR3 spans 12 amino acids. CDR1 and CDR2 from the germline V gene are MNHEY and SVGAGI. CDR3 sequence (DNA): TGTGCCAGCAGTTCAGGGGCCAGGGGCTACACCTTC. It specifies CASSSGARGYTF.

This clone was seen once. The V and J genes are TRBV14 and TRBJ2-1; no reliable D call. The V gene lost 4 bases and the J gene lost 4 bases, with 8 bases spanning the gap. The CDR3 spans 13 residues. Germline V gene lookup returns CDR1 SGHDN and CDR2 FVKESK. CDR3 loop: CASSRSVYNEQFF. The CDR3 DNA reads as TGTGCCAGCAGCCGTTCGGTTTACAATGAGCAGTTCTTC.

V usage is TRBV6-1 and J usage is TRBJ2-7; the match to TRBD1 covers 8 bases. In germline, CDR1 is MNHNS, CDR2 SASEGT. J gave up 3 bases and V 3 bases, and 7 bases lay outside the gene matches. This CDR3 has 15 residues. The CDR3 region is CASSDPRTGGYEQYV. The CDR3 DNA follows: TGTGCCAGCAGTGACCCTCGTACAGGGGGCTACGAGCAGTACGTC.

The chain links TRBV6-1 to TRBJ1-5; D not resolved. CDR1 and CDR2 (germline): MNHNS, SASEGT. V lost 1 base to trimming and J lost 8 bases, with 3 bases between them. The CDR3 is made up of 11 amino acids. The CDR3 protein is CASSEGEPQHF. CDR3 sequence (DNA): TGTGCCAGCAGTGAAGGCGAGCCCCAGCATTTT.

On this clone: At the DNA level, this CDR3 is encoded by other sequences in the same sample as well. This chain uses TRBV18 with TRBJ1-5, with D unclear. The V end lost 2 bases, the J end lost 0 bases, and 8 bases lay between the germline ends. CDR1 is KGHSH and CDR2 is LQKENI in the germline V gene. There are 15 residues in the CDR3. The CDR3 bases are TGTGCCAGCTCACCATCCGCAGGTAGCAATCAGCCCCAGCATTTT. It codes for CASSPSAGSNQPQHF.

In this sample, this clone turned up once. This chain joins TRBV20-1 and TRBJ2-7, with D perhaps TRBD1 (6 bases). CDR1 is DFQATT, CDR2 SNEGSKA, per germline (reference sequence). The CDR3 has 14 amino acids. V was shortened by 4 bases and J by 2 bases, with 15 bases between the two germline ends. As DNA, the CDR3 is TGCAGTGCTACTGACGGGACACCAGCCTACGAGCAGTACTTC. Translation gives CSATDGTPAYEQYF.

The rearrangement links TRBV5-4 to TRBJ2-1, with TRBD1 matching over 9 bases. J lost 6 bases, V lost 5 bases, and 6 bases had no gene match. This CDR3 has 14 residues. Germline V gives CDR1 SGHNT, CDR2 YYREEE (reference sequence). The DNA for the CDR3 is TGTGCCAGCAGGTCCGGGACAGGGCGCAATGAGCAGTTCTTC. As protein: CASRSGTGRNEQFF.